This TCR beta chain was sequenced during a study of blood T cell repertoires in COVID-19. Study at large: Material from acute and convalescent COVID-19 was sourced from the United States, Italy and Spain. Sample material is recorded as cDNA or gDNA derived from T cells, B-cell-depleted T cells, or PBMCs.

Original processing methods: Amplification of reference gene primers provided the estimated nucleated cell counts. Clones were sequenced by immunoSEQ multiplex PCR, and TCRdb holds only the in-frame ones, with some missing. Clonal size and the V and J genes are those of that table, whereas D and trimming came from the DNA. This table holds about 38,000 clones, around nine tenths found once. V dropped 1 base and J dropped 6; count of bases not matched to a gene: 6. Germline CDR1 reads SEHNR; CDR2 reads FQNEAQ (reference sequence). The CDR3 is 15 residues long. Material for sequencing was peripheral blood. This chain connects TRBV7-9 to TRBJ2-7; 10 nucleotides match TRBD1. The origin of this receptor is a man between 70 and 80 years old with active COVID-19. CDR3 coding DNA: TGTGCCAGCAGCTTAGACGGGACAGGGGCTTCCGAGCAGTACTTC. Amino acids: CASSLDGTGASEQYF.